The next 26 T cell receptor beta chains were all read from a single sample in a study of cytomegalovirus exposure and HLA in healthy donors. This PCR relied on a set of 60 Vbeta primers and 13 Jbeta primers. Using immunoSEQ multiplex PCR, the repertoire was profiled, and TCRdb retains in-frame clones only, with some absent. The sample records about 160,000 clones, around 79% being singletons. Sequenced: PBMCs. Receptors originate from a human donor in good health.

This clone was recorded once. J is TRBJ2-3 and V is TRBV29-1, with a tentative D call TRBD2 (5 bases). With 8 bases removed from V and 5 bases from J, the gap between germline ends came to 14 bases. The germline gives CDR1 SQVTM, CDR2 ANQGSEA. The CDR3 has 12 amino acids. DNA for the CDR3: TGCAGCCCTCGGGTCGGGGAAGATACGCAGTATTTT. Translated: CSPRVGEDTQYF.

The chain recombines TRBV7-9 with TRBJ1-2; 9 bases match TRBD1. V lost 4 bases and J lost 1; bases outside the gene matches: 1. Germline CDR1 and CDR2: SEHNR and FQNEAQ (reference sequence). CDR3 length: 14 residues. CDR3 in DNA: TGTGCCAGCAGCTCGGGACAGGGTAACTATGGCTACACCTTC. It codes for CASSSGQGNYGYTF.

Turning to this clone: The junction departs from germline at one end; a sequencing error may be responsible. CDR3 sequence (DNA): TGTGCCAGCAGCTTAGTGGGGGGGCACCCCTACGAGCAGCACTTC. This gives the protein CASSLVGGHPYEQHF. The chain is built from TRBV7-2 and TRBJ2-7; TRBD2 might be the D (7 bases). In germline, CDR1 is SGHTA, CDR2 FQGNSA. The CDR3 totals 15 residues.

The genes are TRBV4-2 and TRBJ1-2; 9 nucleotides align to TRBD1. The CDR3 length is 13 residues. From germline, CDR1 is LGHNA and CDR2 YNFKEQ. V was pared by 1 base and J by 8 bases, with 2 bases of the junction left unmatched. The DNA of the CDR3 is TGTGCCAGCAGCCAAGGGGGACAGGGCGGCTACACCTTC. Its protein is CASSQGGQGGYTF.

V usage is TRBV7-8 and J usage is TRBJ2-7, with a possible D match to TRBD1 (6 bases). The V and J ends lost 5 bases and 2 bases respectively, with 16 bases between them. The CDR3 is made up of 15 amino acids. Germline assignment: CDR1 SGHVS and CDR2 FQNEAQ. CDR3 sequence reads: CASSARQVVAYEQYF. The CDR3 nucleotides are TGTGCCAGCAGCGCCCGACAGGTCGTAGCCTACGAGCAGTACTTC.

This clone has more than one count but fewer than ten. The chain is built from TRBV4-3 and TRBJ2-5; 9 positions match TRBD1. The CDR3 contains 16 residues. V shed 3 bases and J 7 bases; nucleotides not matched to a gene: 12. CDR1 is LGHNA and CDR2 is YSLEER in the germline V gene. The CDR3 DNA is TGCGCCAGCAGCCACTCACGGGGACAGGGATTCGGGACCCAGTACTTC. Protein product: CASSHSRGQGFGTQYF.

This clone was seen a single time. The gene calls are TRBV2 and TRBJ1-2, with D possibly matching TRBD1 (5 bases). From germline, CDR1 is SNHLY and CDR2 FYNNEI. With 5 bases removed from V and 5 bases from J, the gap between germline ends came to 21 bases. The CDR3 runs to 16 residues. Here the CDR3 reads CASSQYRTAAGYGYTF. The CDR3 bases are TGTGCCAGCAGTCAATACAGGACGGCGGCTGGATATGGCTACACCTTC.

The J gene is TRBJ2-7, the V gene TRBV7-9, with D possibly being TRBD2 (5 bases). Germline V lookup: CDR1 SEHNR, CDR2 FQNEAQ (reference sequence). The germline V and J ends were trimmed by 1 base and 7 bases, with 20 bases remaining between them. CDR3 length: 16 residues. In DNA, the CDR3 is TGTGCCAGCAGCTTAGGGGAGAACCCCCCCTTTTATGAGCAGTACTTC. It is translated as CASSLGENPPFYEQYF.

J is TRBJ1-2 and V is TRBV4-2; D gene unclear. Germline V lookup: CDR1 LGHNA, CDR2 YNFKEQ. The germline V and J ends were trimmed by 0 bases and 0 bases, with 8 bases remaining between them. The CDR3 is 15 amino acids. The CDR3 is CASSQDRGANYGYTF. CDR3 in DNA: TGTGCCAGCAGCCAAGATCGCGGGGCTAACTATGGCTACACCTTC.

V gene TRBV4-1 combines with J gene TRBJ2-5; 8 positions match TRBD2. This CDR3 has 16 residues. V lost 1 base and J lost 5; bases outside the gene matches: 9. CDR1 MGHRA and CDR2 YSYEKL come from the germline V gene. CDR3 DNA: TGCGCCAGCAGCCAAGTATCCAGCGGGAGAGGCGAGACCCAGTACTTC. Amino acid sequence: CASSQVSSGRGETQYF.

V usage is TRBV12-5 and J usage is TRBJ2-7; D not certain. The germline V gene has CDR1 LGHNT and CDR2 FRNRAP. This CDR3 is built from 12 residues. V lost 1 base, J lost 2 bases, and 3 bases lay in between. The CDR3 DNA sequence: TGTGCTAGTGGTTTGGCAACCTACGAGCAGTACTTC. It translates to CASGLATYEQYF. The variable domain in full, completed from reference TRBV12-5 and TRBJ2-7, reads DARVTQTPRHKVTEMGQEVTMRCQPILGHNTVFWYRQTMMQGLELLAYFRNRAPLDDSGMPKDRFSAEMPDATLATLKIQPSEPRDSAVYFCASGLATYEQYFGPGTRLTVT.

The chain employs TRBV10-2 and TRBJ2-2, with D perhaps matching TRBD2 (7 bases). Germline V gene sequence: CDR1 WSHSY, CDR2 SAAADI. V was pared by 3 bases and J by 6 bases, with 11 bases between. This CDR3 is built from 14 residues. For the CDR3, the DNA is TGCGCCAGCAGTGATGGGAGGGGGGCCGGGGAGCTGTTTTTT. Translated: CASSDGRGAGELFF.

The sample holds one count of this clone. The chain couples TRBV27 to TRBJ1-2; possible D gene TRBD1, 6 bases. Germline assignment: CDR1 MNHEY and CDR2 SMNVEV (reference sequence). This CDR3 has 19 residues. Trimming left V 8 bases short and J 7 bases short, with 35 bases between. CDR3 nucleotides: TGTGCCAGCGGGGGGGGTTACTCTGACGCGGGCAGGGGTGTATCTGGCTACACCTTC. It translates to CASGGGYSDAGRGVSGYTF.

This chain links TRBV10-3 with TRBJ2-1, with TRBD2 identical over 12 bases. V lost 3 bases, J lost 7 bases, and 1 base stayed unmatched. The germline CDR1 and CDR2 sequences are ENHRY and SYGVKD. There are 14 residues in the CDR3. The CDR3 reads CAISELAGGNEQFF. The CDR3 bases are TGTGCCATCAGTGAACTAGCGGGAGGAAATGAGCAGTTCTTC.

V gene TRBV28 combines with J gene TRBJ2-1; D not resolved. Between the trimmed V and J ends, which lost 2 bases and 7 bases, there was a span of 9 bases. The CDR3 spans 13 residues. Germline CDR1 is MDHEN and CDR2 is SYDVKM. The CDR3 coding sequence is TGTGCCAGCAGTTTAGTATCTGTAAATGAGCAGTTCTTC. It translates to CASSLVSVNEQFF.

The chain carries TRBV19 and TRBJ2-1, with TRBD2 matching over 11 bases. V was pared by 3 bases and J by 16 bases, with 8 bases of the junction left unmatched. This CDR3 spans 13 amino acids. CDR1 is LNHDA, CDR2 SQIVND, per germline (reference sequence). The CDR3 spells CASSMLAGGRSFF. CDR3 bases: TGTGCCAGTAGTATGCTAGCGGGAGGAAGGAGCTTCTTC.

The chain has TRBV6-4 and TRBJ1-1; 8 bases line up with TRBD1. Germline values: CDR1 MRHNA, CDR2 SNTAGT. J gave up 3 bases and V 9 bases, and 12 bases lay outside the gene matches. CDR3 length: 15 amino acids. Here the CDR3 reads CARPKTGQDDTEAFF. In DNA, the CDR3 is TGTGCCAGGCCCAAAACGGGACAGGATGACACTGAAGCTTTCTTT.

This clone was counted once. The chain links TRBV4-1 to TRBJ2-7; the D gene is possibly TRBD1 (6 bases). V lost 2 bases to trimming and J lost 0 bases, with 14 bases between them. This CDR3 has 16 residues. From germline, CDR1 is MGHRA and CDR2 YSYEKL. The CDR3 region is CASSQIQGSISYEQYF. CDR3 in DNA: TGCGCCAGCAGCCAAATACAGGGATCAATCTCCTACGAGCAGTACTTC.

The chain is built from TRBV7-2 and TRBJ2-7, with 8 positions matching TRBD1. Unmatched junction bases numbered 5, after V lost 5 bases and J lost 5 bases. Per the germline V gene, CDR1 is SGHTA and CDR2 is FQGNSA. The length of the CDR3 is 13 residues. CDR3 residues: CASSRGQGDEQYF. CDR3 coding DNA: TGTGCCAGCAGCCGCGGACAGGGCGACGAGCAGTACTTC.

The rearrangement uses TRBV4-2 and TRBJ2-7; 11 nucleotides line up with TRBD2. From germline, CDR1 is LGHNA and CDR2 YNFKEQ. The CDR3 is 17 residues long. The V segment lost 4 bases and the J segment 3 bases; nucleotides outside the gene matches: 11. In nucleotides, the CDR3 is TGTGCCAGCAGCCCCCGCCGGGGACTAGCGGAAGACTACGAGCAGTACTTC. As protein: CASSPRRGLAEDYEQYF.

The V call is TRBV9, the J call TRBJ2-4; the match to TRBD2 covers 7 bases. Germline V lookup: CDR1 SGDLS, CDR2 YYNGEE. The CDR3 extends over 15 amino acids. The V and J ends lost 0 bases and 8 bases, in that order; junction bases with no gene match: 8. CDR3 amino acids: CASSVGGGAVDIQYF. The CDR3 bases are TGTGCCAGCAGCGTAGGGGGGGGAGCGGTAGACATTCAGTACTTC.

The CDR3 here is CASSFAGLAIYGYTF. In nucleotides, the CDR3 is TGTGCCAGCAGTTTTGCAGGCCTTGCTATTTATGGCTACACCTTC. V usage is TRBV28 and J usage is TRBJ1-2; D is undetermined. V shed 3 bases and J shed 5 bases, with 16 bases lying between them. The CDR3 covers 15 residues. Germline V gene sequence: CDR1 MDHEN, CDR2 SYDVKM.

The chain couples TRBV5-4 to TRBJ2-1; 7 nucleotides match TRBD1. CDR1 SGHNT and CDR2 YYREEE come from the germline V gene (reference sequence). The CDR3 consists of 16 residues. Germline trimming cut 4 bases from V and 0 bases from J; bases unmatched to any gene: 7. This CDR3 is CASSLRRDSSYNEQFF. The CDR3 DNA is TGTGCCAGCAGCCTCCGTCGGGACAGCTCCTACAATGAGCAGTTCTTC.

The chain couples TRBV5-6 to TRBJ2-3, with TRBD2 identical over 10 bases. The CDR3 is made up of 18 amino acids. V shed 1 base, J shed 4 bases, and the junction held 12 bases outside the gene matches. The germline CDR1 and CDR2 sequences are SGHDT and YYEEEE. This CDR3 reads CASSLLDRAGGSADTQYF. The CDR3 DNA reads TGTGCCAGCAGCTTGTTGGATCGAGCGGGAGGGAGCGCAGATACGCAGTATTTT.

V usage is TRBV7-2 and J usage is TRBJ2-2; no firm D call. V lost 1 base and J lost 0, with 9 bases in between. Germline assignment: CDR1 SGHTA and CDR2 FQGNSA. The CDR3 is 16 residues long. CDR3 sequence reads: CASSLVQAANTGELFF. The CDR3 bases are TGTGCCAGCAGCTTAGTTCAGGCCGCGAACACCGGGGAGCTGTTTTTT.

Turning to this clone: A read error may account for a junction end that differs from germline. This sequence joins TRBV5-6 and TRBJ1-2; the D is unclear. The CDR3 is made up of 14 amino acids. Germline CDR1 SGHDT, CDR2 YYEEEE. The DNA of the CDR3 is TGTGCCAGCAGCTGGCTTGGGGAGAACTATGGCTACCCCTTC. It specifies CASSWLGENYGYPF.